Shown below are 5 T cell receptor beta chains from a single sample sequenced in a study of cytomegalovirus exposure and HLA in healthy donors. PCR amplification relied on 60 Vbeta primers (plus 13 Jbeta primers). Repertoires were generated with immunoSEQ multiplex PCR, while TCRdb's copy carries only in-frame clones and drops some. The repertoire holds around 110,000 clones, with approximately 70% as singletons. Sequencing used PBMCs. The source of these receptors is a woman between 25 and 40 years old in good health and CMV-seronegative.

This clone was counted between two and nine times. This chain uses TRBV6-5 with TRBJ2-3; D is ambiguous. The CDR3 is 15 residues long. V was clipped by 5 bases and J by 0 bases, with 12 bases between them. Germline V CDR1 and CDR2: MNHEY, SVGAGI. The DNA of the CDR3 is TGTGCCAGCAGTCTTTTTAGATCGAGCACAGATACGCAGTATTTT. Translated: CASSLFRSSTDTQYF.

This sequence joins TRBV6-6 and TRBJ2-7, with TRBD1 as a possible D gene (6 bases). V lost 5 bases to trimming and J lost 4 bases, with 9 bases between them. CDR3 size: 12 residues. The germline V gene has CDR1 MNHNY and CDR2 SVGAGI (reference sequence). The CDR3 bases are TGTGCCAGCAGTGTTACAGGGTACGAGCAGTACTTC. Translation: CASSVTGYEQYF.

The chain has TRBV7-9 and TRBJ1-2; D not resolved. The germline CDR1 and CDR2 sequences are SEHNR and FQNEAQ (reference sequence). This CDR3 spans 15 amino acids. The V end lost 3 bases, the J end lost 8 bases, and 19 bases lay between the germline ends. As DNA, the CDR3 is TGTGCCAGCAGCTTTTGGGAGGGCTGGCTCGACGGCTACACCTTC. It codes for CASSFWEGWLDGYTF.

The V gene is TRBV7-9, the J gene TRBJ2-3, with D possibly being TRBD2 (7 bases). Between the trimmed V and J ends, which lost 3 bases and 3 bases, there was a span of 16 bases. Germline V CDR1 and CDR2: SEHNR, FQNEAQ (reference sequence). This CDR3 spans 16 amino acids. This CDR3 is CASSFSGGGVTDTQYF. The CDR3 nucleotides read TGTGCCAGCAGCTTTAGCGGAGGGGGGGTTACAGATACGCAGTATTTT.

The V and J genes are TRBV6-5 and TRBJ1-4; a possible D gene is TRBD1 (5 bases). Trimming cost V 7 bases and J 3 bases, with 12 bases left between them. Germline lookup yields CDR1 MNHEY and CDR2 SVGAGI. The CDR3 is 14 residues long. The CDR3: CASTTRVANEKLFF. In DNA, the CDR3 is TGTGCCAGCACCACCAGGGTAGCTAATGAAAAACTGTTTTTT.